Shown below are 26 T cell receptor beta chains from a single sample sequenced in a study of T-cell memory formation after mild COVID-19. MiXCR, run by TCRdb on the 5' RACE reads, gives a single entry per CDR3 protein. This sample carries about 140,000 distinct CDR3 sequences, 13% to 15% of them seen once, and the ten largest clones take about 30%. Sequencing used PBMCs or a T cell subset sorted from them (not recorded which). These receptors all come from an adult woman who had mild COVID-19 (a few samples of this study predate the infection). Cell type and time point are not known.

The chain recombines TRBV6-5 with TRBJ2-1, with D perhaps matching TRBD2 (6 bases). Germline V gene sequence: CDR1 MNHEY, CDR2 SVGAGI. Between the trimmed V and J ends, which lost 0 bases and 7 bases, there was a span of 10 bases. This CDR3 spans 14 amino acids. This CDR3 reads CASSYSGGSNEQFF. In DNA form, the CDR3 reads TGTGCCAGCAGTTACTCCGGGGGTTCTAATGAGCAGTTCTTC.

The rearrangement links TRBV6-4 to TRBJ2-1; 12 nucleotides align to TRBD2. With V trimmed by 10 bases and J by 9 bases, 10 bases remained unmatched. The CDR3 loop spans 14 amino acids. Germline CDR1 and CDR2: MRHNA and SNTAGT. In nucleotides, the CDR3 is TGTGCCACCCGACTAGCGGGAGAGCTAGGTGAGCAGTTCTTC. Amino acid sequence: CATRLAGELGEQFF.

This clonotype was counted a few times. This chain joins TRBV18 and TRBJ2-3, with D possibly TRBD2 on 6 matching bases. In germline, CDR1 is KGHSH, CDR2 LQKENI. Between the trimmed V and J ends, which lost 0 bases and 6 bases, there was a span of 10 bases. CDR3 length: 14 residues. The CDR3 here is CASSPPVLADTQYF. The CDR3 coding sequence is TGTGCCAGCTCACCACCGGTCCTAGCGGATACGCAGTATTTT.

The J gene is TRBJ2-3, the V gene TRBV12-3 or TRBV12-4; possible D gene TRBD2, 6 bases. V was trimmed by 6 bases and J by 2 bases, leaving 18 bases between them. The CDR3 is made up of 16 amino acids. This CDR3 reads CASSYPGRGHTDTQYF. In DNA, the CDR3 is TGTGCCAGCAGCTACCCCGGGCGGGGCCACACAGATACGCAGTATTTT.

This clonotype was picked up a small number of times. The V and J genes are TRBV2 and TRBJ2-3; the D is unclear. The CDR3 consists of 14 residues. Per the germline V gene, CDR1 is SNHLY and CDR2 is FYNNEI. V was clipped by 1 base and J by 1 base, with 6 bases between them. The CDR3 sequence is CASSEGPRTDTQYF. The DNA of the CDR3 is TGTGCCAGCAGTGAAGGGCCGCGCACAGATACGCAGTATTTT.

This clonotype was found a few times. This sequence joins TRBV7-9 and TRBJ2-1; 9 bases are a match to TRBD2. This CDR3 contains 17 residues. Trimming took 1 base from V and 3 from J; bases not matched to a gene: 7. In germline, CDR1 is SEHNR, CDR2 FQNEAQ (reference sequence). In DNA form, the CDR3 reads TGTGCCAGCAGCTTAGTAGCTAGCGGGATTTTCTACAATGAGCAGTTCTTC. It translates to CASSLVASGIFYNEQFF.

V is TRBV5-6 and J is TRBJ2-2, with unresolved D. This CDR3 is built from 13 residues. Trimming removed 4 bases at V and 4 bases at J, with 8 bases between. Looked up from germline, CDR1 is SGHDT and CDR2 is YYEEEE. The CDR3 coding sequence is TGTGCCAGCAGCCCCAGTGGCACCGGGGAGCTGTTTTTT. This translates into CASSPSGTGELFF.

DNA for the CDR3: TGCGCCAGCAGCTATGAGGGCCAGAATGAGCAGTTCTTC. It is translated as CASSYEGQNEQFF. The rearrangement links TRBV5-1 to TRBJ2-1; D possibly corresponds to TRBD2 (5 bases). Trimming removed 3 bases at V and 7 bases at J, with 11 bases between. The CDR3 sequence is 13 residues long. Germline CDR1 and CDR2: SGHRS and YFSETQ.

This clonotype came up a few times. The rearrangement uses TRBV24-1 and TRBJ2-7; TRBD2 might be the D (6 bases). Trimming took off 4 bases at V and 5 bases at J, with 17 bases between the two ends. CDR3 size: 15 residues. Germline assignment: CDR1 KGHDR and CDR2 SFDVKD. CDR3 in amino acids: CATSDPGFRRDEQYF. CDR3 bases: TGTGCCACCAGTGACCCGGGTTTCAGGAGGGACGAGCAGTACTTC.

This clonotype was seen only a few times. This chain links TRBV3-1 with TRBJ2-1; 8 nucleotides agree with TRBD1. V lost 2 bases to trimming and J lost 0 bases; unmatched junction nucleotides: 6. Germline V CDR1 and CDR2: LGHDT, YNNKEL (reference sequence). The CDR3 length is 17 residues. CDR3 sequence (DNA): TGTGCCAGCAGCCAAAGGATACAGGGGGGCTCCTACAATGAGCAGTTCTTC. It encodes CASSQRIQGGSYNEQFF.

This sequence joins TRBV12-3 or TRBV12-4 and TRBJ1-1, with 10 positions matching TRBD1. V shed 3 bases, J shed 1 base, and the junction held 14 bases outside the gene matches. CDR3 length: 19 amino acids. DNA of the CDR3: TGTGCCAGCAGTTTCATTCTGAGGGGACAGGGGTCTCAGAACACTGAAGCTTTCTTT. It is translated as CASSFILRGQGSQNTEAFF.

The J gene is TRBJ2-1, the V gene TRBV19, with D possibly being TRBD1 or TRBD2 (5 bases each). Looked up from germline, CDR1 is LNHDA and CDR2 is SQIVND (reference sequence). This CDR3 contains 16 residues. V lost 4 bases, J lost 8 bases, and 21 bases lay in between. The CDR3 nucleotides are TGTGCCAGTAGTACTCTGGGACCATCCCTTGGCGATGAGCAGTTCTTC. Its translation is CASSTLGPSLGDEQFF.

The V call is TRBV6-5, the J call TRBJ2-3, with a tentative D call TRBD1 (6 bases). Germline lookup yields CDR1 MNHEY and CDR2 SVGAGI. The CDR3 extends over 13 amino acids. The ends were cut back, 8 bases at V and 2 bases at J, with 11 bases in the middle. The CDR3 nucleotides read TGTGCCAGCGGTTGGGACACCACAGATACGCAGTATTTT. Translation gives CASGWDTTDTQYF.

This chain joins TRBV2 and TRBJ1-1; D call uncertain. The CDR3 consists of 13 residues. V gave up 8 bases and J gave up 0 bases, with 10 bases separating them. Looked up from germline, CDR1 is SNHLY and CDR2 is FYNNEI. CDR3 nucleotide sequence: TGTGCCAGCGTCCGAAACCTGAACACTGAAGCTTTCTTT. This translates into CASVRNLNTEAFF.

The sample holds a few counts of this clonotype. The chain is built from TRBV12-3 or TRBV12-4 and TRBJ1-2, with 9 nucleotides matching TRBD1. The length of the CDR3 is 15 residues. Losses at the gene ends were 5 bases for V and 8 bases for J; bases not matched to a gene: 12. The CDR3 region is CASSLLGTGSGGYTF. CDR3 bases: TGTGCCAGCAGTCTTCTAGGGACAGGGTCTGGCGGCTACACCTTC.

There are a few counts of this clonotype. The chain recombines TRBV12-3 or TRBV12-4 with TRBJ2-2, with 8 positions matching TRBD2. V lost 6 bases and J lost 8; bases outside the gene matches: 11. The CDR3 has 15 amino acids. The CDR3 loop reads CASRAGLGAFGELFF. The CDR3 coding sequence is TGTGCCAGCAGAGCGGGACTAGGAGCTTTTGGGGAGCTGTTTTTT.

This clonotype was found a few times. In DNA form, the CDR3 reads TGTGCCAGCAGTGAATGGACGGCCAGGGGCTACGAGCAGTACTTC. The encoded protein is CASSEWTARGYEQYF. The chain is built from TRBV6-1 and TRBJ2-7; maybe TRBD1 (6 bases). Between the trimmed V and J ends, which lost 2 bases and 3 bases, there was a span of 14 bases. The CDR3 has 15 amino acids. Germline CDR1 and CDR2: MNHNS and SASEGT.

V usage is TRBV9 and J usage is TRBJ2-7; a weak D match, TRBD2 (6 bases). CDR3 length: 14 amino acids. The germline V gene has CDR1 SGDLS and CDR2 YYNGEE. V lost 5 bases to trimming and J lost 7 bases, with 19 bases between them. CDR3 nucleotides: TGTGCCAGCAGTCGGGACTTAGGCGTTAATGAGCAGTACTTC. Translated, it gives CASSRDLGVNEQYF.

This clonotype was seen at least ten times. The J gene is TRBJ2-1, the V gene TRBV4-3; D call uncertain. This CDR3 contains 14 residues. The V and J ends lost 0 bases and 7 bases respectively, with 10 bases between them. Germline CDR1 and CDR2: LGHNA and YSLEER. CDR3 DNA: TGCGCCAGCAGCCAAGATGTCTGGCTGAATGAGCAGTTCTTC. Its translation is CASSQDVWLNEQFF.

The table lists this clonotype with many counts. This chain's CDR3 is CASSLGEGWGTEAFF. In DNA, the CDR3 is TGCGCCAGCAGCTTGGGAGAGGGCTGGGGCACTGAAGCTTTCTTT. The chain joins TRBV5-1 to TRBJ1-1, with D hard to call. Germline V CDR1 and CDR2: SGHRS, YFSETQ. This CDR3 is 15 amino acids long. Trimming stripped 0 bases from V and 4 bases from J, with 13 bases between.

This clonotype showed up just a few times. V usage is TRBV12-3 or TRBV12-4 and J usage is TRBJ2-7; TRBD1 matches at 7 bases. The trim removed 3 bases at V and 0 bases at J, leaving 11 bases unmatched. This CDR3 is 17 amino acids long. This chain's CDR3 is CASSFSPLQGSSYEQYF. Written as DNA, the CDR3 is TGTGCCAGCAGTTTTTCTCCACTACAGGGGAGCTCCTACGAGCAGTACTTC.

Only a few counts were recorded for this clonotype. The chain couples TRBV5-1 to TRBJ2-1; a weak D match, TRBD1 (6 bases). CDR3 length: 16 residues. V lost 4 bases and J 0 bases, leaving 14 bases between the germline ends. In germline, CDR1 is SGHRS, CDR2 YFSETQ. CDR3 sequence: CASSHKTGSSYNEQFF. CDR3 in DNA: TGCGCCAGCAGCCATAAGACAGGCAGCTCCTACAATGAGCAGTTCTTC.

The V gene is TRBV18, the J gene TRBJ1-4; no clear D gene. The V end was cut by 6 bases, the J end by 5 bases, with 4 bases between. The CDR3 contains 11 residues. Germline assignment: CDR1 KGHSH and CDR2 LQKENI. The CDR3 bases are TGTGCCAGCTCCAAAAATGAAAAACTGTTTTTT. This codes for CASSKNEKLFF.

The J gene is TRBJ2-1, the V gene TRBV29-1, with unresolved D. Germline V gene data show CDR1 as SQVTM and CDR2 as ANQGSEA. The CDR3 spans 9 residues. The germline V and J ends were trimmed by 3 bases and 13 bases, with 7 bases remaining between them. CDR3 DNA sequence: TGCAGCGTTGAGAAATCCCAGTTCTTC. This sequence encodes CSVEKSQFF.

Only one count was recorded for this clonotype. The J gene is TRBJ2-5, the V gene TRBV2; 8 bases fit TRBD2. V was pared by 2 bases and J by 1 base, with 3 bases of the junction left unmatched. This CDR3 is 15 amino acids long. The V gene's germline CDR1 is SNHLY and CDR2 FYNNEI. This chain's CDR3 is CASSELAGTQETQYF. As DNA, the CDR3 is TGTGCCAGCAGTGAACTAGCGGGCACCCAAGAGACCCAGTACTTC.

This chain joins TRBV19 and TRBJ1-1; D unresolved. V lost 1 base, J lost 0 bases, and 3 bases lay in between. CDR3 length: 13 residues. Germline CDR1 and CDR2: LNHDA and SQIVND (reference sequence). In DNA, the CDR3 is TGTGCCAGTAGTATAGCAGTGAACACTGAAGCTTTCTTT. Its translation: CASSIAVNTEAFF.